These 20 T cell receptor beta chains were sequenced from one sample in a study of blood T cell repertoires in COVID-19. Sequencing was performed with immunoSEQ multiplex PCR; in TCRdb, only in-frame clones are kept and a portion is missing. The table shows around 100,000 clones, with around 90% occurring only once. Input material: peripheral blood. These receptors came from a human donor in a cohort sampled during active COVID-19.

The chain joins TRBV20-1 to TRBJ2-7; 8 positions match TRBD1. Germline V gives CDR1 DFQATT, CDR2 SNEGSKA (reference sequence). The CDR3 is 11 amino acids. Trimming cost V 6 bases and J 6 bases; bases outside gene matches: 4. The CDR3 loop reads CSAPDRGEQYF. For the CDR3, the DNA is TGCAGTGCCCCCGACAGGGGCGAGCAGTACTTC.

This sequence joins TRBV6-5 and TRBJ1-2, with D possibly TRBD1 on 5 matching bases. CDR3 length: 12 amino acids. Trimming removed 4 bases from V and 7 bases from J, with 10 bases in between. CDR1 and CDR2 from the germline V gene are MNHEY and SVGAGI. CDR3 sequence (DNA): TGTGCCAGCAGTTTCAGGGCCGGTGGCTACACCTTC. This encodes CASSFRAGGYTF.

This clone was observed a few times. The genes are TRBV2 and TRBJ1-1; D is ambiguous. Germline V lookup: CDR1 SNHLY, CDR2 FYNNEI. Trimming left V 5 bases short and J 4 bases short, with 14 bases between. This CDR3 spans 14 amino acids. The CDR3 coding sequence is TGTGCCAGCAGTCGAGGTCTACTAGGCACTGAAGCTTTCTTT. As protein: CASSRGLLGTEAFF.

V usage is TRBV6-5 and J usage is TRBJ1-4, with D unclear. The CDR3 sequence is 15 residues long. CDR1 MNHEY and CDR2 SVGAGI come from the germline V gene. The V end lost 5 bases, the J end lost 10 bases, and 20 bases lay between the germline ends. Here the CDR3 reads CASSLTRIETRKLFF. CDR3 bases: TGTGCCAGCAGTCTAACTCGAATAGAGACACGAAAACTGTTTTTT.

The CDR3 coding sequence is TGTGCCAGCAGTTTACCCCCGGGAGGGAGTCCGGTCACCGGGGAGCTGTTTTTT. Residues: CASSLPPGGSPVTGELFF. V gene TRBV28 combines with J gene TRBJ2-2; TRBD2 matches at 8 bases. The CDR3 contains 18 residues. Germline lookup yields CDR1 MDHEN and CDR2 SYDVKM. V shed 2 bases, J shed 4 bases, and the junction held 12 bases outside the gene matches. Variable domain in full (rest from reference TRBV28 and TRBJ2-2): DVKVTQSSRYLVKRTGEKVFLECVQDMDHENMFWYRQDPGLGLRLIYFSYDVKMKEKGDIPEGYSVSREKKERFSLILESASTNQTSMYLCASSLPPGGSPVTGELFFGEGSRLTVL.

J is TRBJ2-1 and V is TRBV12-3 or TRBV12-4; perhaps TRBD2 as D (5 bases). CDR3 length: 11 residues. Trimming shortened V by 5 bases and J by 9 bases, and 8 bases separated the two germline ends. The CDR3 sequence: CASSLAGEQFF. CDR3 nucleotides: TGTGCCAGCAGTCTTGCGGGTGAGCAGTTCTTC.

The V call is TRBV6-2 or TRBV6-3, the J call TRBJ2-5; 10 bases match TRBD2. After removal of 3 bases from V and 4 bases from J, the junction contained 8 bases not matched to a gene. CDR3 length: 16 amino acids. The germline CDR1 and CDR2 sequences are MNHEY and SVGEGT. Written as DNA, the CDR3 is TGTGCCAGCAGTTATAAACTAGCGGGAAGTGGAGAGACCCAGTACTTC. Encoded protein: CASSYKLAGSGETQYF.

The V gene is TRBV2, the J gene TRBJ2-1, with 9 nucleotides matching TRBD2. The CDR3 runs 14 residues. V shed 5 bases and J 5 bases; nucleotides not matched to a gene: 4. Germline V gene lookup returns CDR1 SNHLY and CDR2 FYNNEI. CDR3 residues: CASSLAGRDNEQFF. In DNA, the CDR3 is TGTGCCAGCAGTCTAGCGGGACGGGACAATGAGCAGTTCTTC.

The V and J genes are TRBV12-3 or TRBV12-4 and TRBJ2-2; D unresolved. The CDR3 contains 13 residues. V was shortened by 6 bases and J by 5 bases, with 10 bases between the two germline ends. The CDR3: CASRVDSTGELFF. CDR3 nucleotide sequence: TGTGCCAGCAGGGTAGACTCGACCGGGGAGCTGTTTTTT.

In its sample, this clone was seen once. This chain joins TRBV9 and TRBJ1-2; D gene ambiguous. V lost 1 base and J lost 4, with 11 bases in between. This CDR3 spans 14 amino acids. CDR1 is SGDLS, CDR2 YYNGEE, per germline. The CDR3: CASSVSPDSYGYTF. CDR3 nucleotides: TGTGCCAGCAGCGTATCCCCGGACTCCTATGGCTACACCTTC.

The chain uses TRBV11-2 and TRBJ1-2; no firm D call. The CDR3 spans 13 residues. The germline gives CDR1 SGHAT, CDR2 FQNNGV. V was cut by 4 bases and J by 4 bases, with 10 bases left in between. The CDR3 here is CASSSTGIYGYTF. DNA for the CDR3: TGTGCCAGCAGCTCGACGGGTATCTATGGCTACACCTTC.

The genes are TRBV3-1 (or the pseudogene TRBV3-2) and TRBJ2-7; maybe TRBD1 (5 bases). This CDR3 region has 13 residues. Germline V gene lookup returns CDR1 LGHDT and CDR2 YNNKEL (reference sequence). Trimming removed 4 bases from V and 3 bases from J, with 10 bases in between. CDR3 protein: CASSRQDNYEQYF. The DNA of the CDR3 is TGTGCCAGCAGCCGGCAGGACAACTACGAGCAGTACTTC.

The genes are TRBV7-2 and TRBJ2-2, with D possibly TRBD1 on 5 matching bases. Looked up from germline, CDR1 is SGHTA and CDR2 is FQGNSA. V gave up 4 bases and J gave up 6 bases, with 9 bases separating them. There are 13 residues in the CDR3. DNA for the CDR3: TGTGCCAGCAGCTCCCAGGGTGCCGGGGAGCTGTTTTTT. Protein product: CASSSQGAGELFF.

The chain links TRBV19 to TRBJ2-6; D unresolved. The CDR3 is 14 residues long. V lost 7 bases to trimming and J lost 4 bases, with 11 bases between them. The germline V gene has CDR1 LNHDA and CDR2 SQIVND (reference sequence). In DNA, the CDR3 is TGTGCCAGTAAACCCCAAGCAGGGGCCAACGTCCTGACTTTC. Translation: CASKPQAGANVLTF.

This chain uses TRBV19 with TRBJ1-5; 10 nucleotides match TRBD1. The V gene end was trimmed by 5 bases and the J gene end by 4 bases; junction bases not matched to a gene: 14. This CDR3 region has 18 residues. Germline-derived CDR1 and CDR2 are LNHDA and SQIVND (reference sequence). The CDR3 nucleotides are TGTGCCAGTAGTCCCAACACCGGGACAGGGGCCCTTAATCAGCCCCAGCATTTT. This codes for CASSPNTGTGALNQPQHF.

The V and J genes are TRBV19 and TRBJ2-3; possible D gene TRBD1, 6 bases. CDR1 LNHDA and CDR2 SQIVND come from the germline V gene (reference sequence). Trimming pared 6 bases from V and 0 bases from J, leaving 13 bases between. The CDR3 consists of 15 residues. CDR3 DNA sequence: TGTGCCAGTAGGGGCCGGGACACGAGCACAGATACGCAGTATTTT. Its protein product is CASRGRDTSTDTQYF.

V is TRBV25-1 and J is TRBJ2-5, with a possible D match to TRBD2 (7 bases). The CDR3 has 14 amino acids. V dropped 3 bases and J dropped 5 bases, with 13 bases sitting between them. Germline CDR1 is MGHDK and CDR2 is SYGVNS. The CDR3 reads CASSEGGRRETQYF. CDR3 nucleotide sequence: TGTGCCAGCAGTGAGGGGGGGCGGCGGGAGACCCAGTACTTC.

This clone has a single count. V usage is TRBV3-1 (or the pseudogene TRBV3-2) and J usage is TRBJ2-7; 9 nucleotides line up with TRBD2. The CDR3 is 16 amino acids. Germline trimming cut 3 bases from V and 2 bases from J; bases unmatched to any gene: 8. Germline CDR1 is LGHDT and CDR2 is YNNKEL (reference sequence). The CDR3 spells CASSQPRAGGTYEQYF. The CDR3 nucleotides are TGTGCCAGCAGCCAGCCTCGAGCGGGAGGTACCTACGAGCAGTACTTC.

This chain connects TRBV6-5 to TRBJ2-7; 8 bases map to TRBD1. The CDR3 is 13 residues long. The ends lost 8 bases at V and 2 bases at J; junction bases unmatched: 5. CDR1 is MNHEY, CDR2 SVGAGI, per germline. CDR3 coding DNA: TGTGCCAGCGGCCGGGACAGGACCTACGAGCAGTACTTC. Protein sequence: CASGRDRTYEQYF.

Within the sample, this clone is large. This chain links TRBV7-9 with TRBJ1-1; D is perhaps TRBD1 (5 bases). Germline assignment: CDR1 SEHNR and CDR2 FQNEAQ (reference sequence). The CDR3 has 14 residues. The V and J ends lost 6 bases and 1 base respectively, with 12 bases between them. CDR3 amino acids: CASSQTQGNTEAFF. The CDR3, as DNA: TGTGCCAGCAGTCAAACCCAGGGGAACACTGAAGCTTTCTTT. Filled out from reference TRBV7-9 and TRBJ1-1, the complete variable domain reads DTGVSQNPRHKITKRGQNVTFRCDPISEHNRLYWYRQTLGQGPEFLTYFQNEAQLEKSRLLSDRFSAERPKGSFSTLEIQRTEQGDSAMYLCASSQTQGNTEAFFGQGTRLTVV.